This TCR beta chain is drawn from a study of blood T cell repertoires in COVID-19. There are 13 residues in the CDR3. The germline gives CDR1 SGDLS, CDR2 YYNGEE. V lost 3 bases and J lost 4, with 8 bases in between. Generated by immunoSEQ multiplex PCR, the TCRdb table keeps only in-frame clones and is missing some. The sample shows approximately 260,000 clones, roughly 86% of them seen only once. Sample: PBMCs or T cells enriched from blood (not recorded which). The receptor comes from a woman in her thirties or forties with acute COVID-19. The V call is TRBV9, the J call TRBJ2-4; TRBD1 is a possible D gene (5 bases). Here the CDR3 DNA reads TGTGCCAGCAGCGGCTACAGGAAAAACATTCAGTACTTC. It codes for CASSGYRKNIQYF.